A single sample gave rise to the 16 T cell receptor beta chains below, sequenced in a study of Ad26.COV2.S vaccination and SARS-CoV-2 variants. The repertoire was sequenced with immunoSEQ multiplex PCR; TCRdb's copy has only in-frame clones and lacks some. Here the sample spans 400,000 to 500,000 clones, nearly 90% being singletons. Treatment reported: about 20 received Ad26.COV2.S at low or high dose, single or two shots; about 5 received placebo; per-sample allocation not given. Material that was analyzed had been drawn on day 63 after the first vaccine or placebo injection. The sequencing here drew on peripheral blood, taken in a trial of Ad26.COV2.S vaccine versus placebo. Every receptor here comes from a person between 18 and 65 years old who received the Ad26.COV2.S COVID-19 vaccine or a placebo.

This sequence joins TRBV19 and TRBJ1-3; the D is unclear. The germline V gene encodes CDR1 LNHDA and CDR2 SQIVND (reference sequence). This CDR3 contains 14 residues. The germline V and J ends were trimmed by 6 bases and 1 base, with 10 bases remaining between them. CDR3 DNA sequence: TGTGCCAGTAGACACATGGGGTCTGGAAACACCATATATTTT. Encoded protein: CASRHMGSGNTIYF.

The chain employs TRBV24-1 and TRBJ1-2; D unclear. CDR3 length: 13 amino acids. Trimming shortened V by 5 bases and J by 0 bases, and 6 bases separated the two germline ends. CDR1 and CDR2 from the germline V gene are KGHDR and SFDVKD. CDR3 loop: CATSVLANYGYTF. The CDR3 nucleotides read TGTGCCACCAGTGTGCTAGCTAACTATGGCTACACCTTC.

This chain joins TRBV7-2 and TRBJ2-2; no reliable D call. The germline V gene has CDR1 SGHTA and CDR2 FQGNSA. Trimming left V 0 bases short and J 4 bases short, with 3 bases between. The CDR3 is 13 residues long. CDR3 sequence (DNA): TGTGCCAGCAGCTTAGCCACCACCGGGGAGCTGTTTTTT. This translates into CASSLATTGELFF.

About this clone: Other DNA sequences within the sample encode an identical CDR3. The chain recombines TRBV7-2 with TRBJ1-1, with D hard to call. The CDR3 loop spans 13 amino acids. Germline CDR1 SGHTA, CDR2 FQGNSA. V was pared by 3 bases and J by 4 bases, with 9 bases between. For the CDR3, the DNA is TGTGCCAGCAGCTTGTGGGGTCGCACTGAAGCTTTCTTT. Protein product: CASSLWGRTEAFF.

The chain employs TRBV5-8 and TRBJ2-1, with 11 bases matching TRBD2. CDR1 is SGHTS and CDR2 is YDEGEE in the germline V gene. This CDR3 has 11 residues. The J segment lost 15 bases and the V segment lost 4 bases, leaving 3 bases of the junction unmatched. The CDR3 loop reads CASSLAGGPFF. As DNA, the CDR3 is TGTGCCAGCAGCCTAGCGGGGGGTCCGTTCTTC. The whole variable domain, remainder taken from reference TRBV5-8 and TRBJ2-1, is EAGVTQSPTHLIKTRGQQATLRCSPISGHTSVYWYQQALGLGLQFLLWYDEGEERNRGNFPPRFSGRQFPNYSSELNVNALELEDSALYLCASSLAGGPFFGPGTRLTVL.

V is TRBV29-1 and J is TRBJ1-1; D gene unclear. V lost 3 bases, J lost 0 bases, and 2 bases lay in between. From germline, CDR1 is SQVTM and CDR2 ANQGSEA. The CDR3 contains 11 residues. The CDR3 sequence is CSVDMNTEAFF. CDR3 DNA sequence: TGCAGCGTTGACATGAACACTGAAGCTTTCTTT.

This chain joins TRBV2 and TRBJ2-4; maybe TRBD2 (6 bases). V was trimmed by 8 bases and J by 0 bases, leaving 11 bases between them. This CDR3 spans 14 amino acids. The V gene's germline CDR1 is SNHLY and CDR2 FYNNEI. Written as DNA, the CDR3 is TGTGCCAGCGCCCGGGGACTAGCCAAAAACATTCAGTACTTC. Protein sequence: CASARGLAKNIQYF. The whole variable domain, filled in from reference TRBV2 and TRBJ2-4, reads EPEVTQTPSHQVTQMGQEVILRCVPISNHLYFYWYRQILGQKVEFLVSFYNNEISEKSEIFDDQFSVERPDGSNFTLKIRSTKLEDSAMYFCASARGLAKNIQYFGAGTRLSVL.

The V call is TRBV5-4, the J call TRBJ2-5; possible D gene TRBD1, 5 bases. CDR3 size: 14 residues. Germline values: CDR1 SGHNT, CDR2 YYREEE (reference sequence). V lost 5 bases and J lost 1, with 12 bases in between. The CDR3 sequence: CASRQSRVQETQYF. The CDR3 nucleotides are TGTGCCAGCAGGCAGAGCAGGGTCCAAGAGACCCAGTACTTC. Using reference TRBV5-4 and TRBJ2-5 for the parts outside the CDR3, the full variable domain is ETGVTQSPTHLIKTRGQQVTLRCSSQSGHNTVSWYQQALGQGPQFIFQYYREEENGRGNFPPRFSGLQFPNYSSELNVNALELDDSALYLCASRQSRVQETQYFGPGTRLLVL.

The genes are TRBV19 and TRBJ1-1; D possibly corresponds to TRBD1 (5 bases). The CDR3 runs to 17 residues. Trimming pared 5 bases from V and 5 bases from J, leaving 24 bases between. CDR1 and CDR2 (germline): LNHDA, SQIVND (reference sequence). CDR3 residues: CASSPYQTTAAMTEAFF. The CDR3 DNA is TGTGCCAGTAGTCCCTACCAAACGACAGCTGCTATGACTGAAGCTTTCTTT.

This clone is a singleton in its sample. The chain joins TRBV15 to TRBJ1-5, with D possibly being TRBD1 (5 bases). This CDR3 region has 13 residues. The V gene lost 5 bases and the J gene lost 3 bases, with 8 bases spanning the gap. The germline gives CDR1 LNHNV, CDR2 YYDKDF (reference sequence). The chain's CDR3 is CATSGRDNQPQHF. CDR3 in DNA: TGTGCCACCAGCGGCAGGGACAATCAGCCCCAGCATTTT.

The chain joins TRBV5-1 to TRBJ2-3; TRBD2 is a possible D gene (6 bases). Trimming took 4 bases from V and 5 from J, leaving 14 bases between them. CDR3 length: 14 residues. Per the germline V gene, CDR1 is SGHRS and CDR2 is YFSETQ. This chain's CDR3 is CASSQIIGGDTQYF. The CDR3 region has the DNA TGCGCCAGCAGCCAGATCATCGGGGGAGATACGCAGTATTTT.

The chain couples TRBV18 to TRBJ1-1; TRBD1 might be the D (6 bases). The CDR3 is 14 residues long. The germline V gene has CDR1 KGHSH and CDR2 LQKENI. The V end lost 3 bases, the J end lost 3 bases, and 11 bases lay between the germline ends. The CDR3 loop reads CASSPDRMYTEAFF. CDR3 DNA: TGTGCCAGCTCACCCGACAGGATGTACACTGAAGCTTTCTTT.

This chain joins TRBV5-6 and TRBJ1-6, with D tentatively TRBD1 (5 bases). The CDR3 extends over 12 amino acids. V was trimmed by 6 bases and J by 8 bases, leaving 9 bases between them. In germline, CDR1 is SGHDT, CDR2 YYEEEE. The CDR3 nucleotides read TGTGCCAGCAACATCAGGGATTCACCCCTCCACTTT. Amino acid sequence: CASNIRDSPLHF.

The chain combines TRBV19 with TRBJ2-1; D call uncertain. The CDR3 is 14 residues long. CDR1 LNHDA and CDR2 SQIVND come from the germline V gene (reference sequence). The ends were cut back, 4 bases at V and 7 bases at J, with 14 bases in the middle. The CDR3 loop reads CASSKVVGSNEQFF. CDR3 DNA sequence: TGTGCCAGTAGTAAAGTGGTAGGTTCAAATGAGCAGTTCTTC.

The chain links TRBV28 to TRBJ1-4; maybe TRBD1 (5 bases). V dropped 0 bases and J dropped 7 bases, with 9 bases sitting between them. Germline V gene lookup returns CDR1 MDHEN and CDR2 SYDVKM. The CDR3 sequence is 14 residues long. The CDR3 loop is CASSLWGEGEKLFF. The CDR3 DNA reads TGTGCCAGCAGTTTATGGGGGGAAGGTGAAAAACTGTTTTTT.

The chain carries TRBV5-1 and TRBJ1-4; D gene uncertain. The germline V gene has CDR1 SGHRS and CDR2 YFSETQ. The CDR3 is made up of 14 amino acids. The V gene lost 4 bases and the J gene lost 8 bases, with 15 bases spanning the gap. The CDR3 nucleotides read TGCGCCAGCAGCCGGTCCCCGGGAGGAGAAAAACTGTTTTTT. Its protein is CASSRSPGGEKLFF.